The clone carrying this TCR beta chain came up a few times. Its antigen remains unknown. This entry belongs to a study of beta chain features in type 1 diabetes. Expressed TCRB transcripts got sequenced, as all isolated RNA was reverse transcribed. Here immunoSEQ multiplex PCR was the method, and the copy in TCRdb shows in-frame clones only, minus some. The repertoire has about 650,000 clones, around 12% of them found once; the top ten carry around 0.12%. Overall study findings and caveats: Patients with Type 1 diabetes showed moderately but significantly shorter TCRB CDR3s in all four CD4+ subsets. Although PCR might favor shorter templates, it would do so equally in patients and controls.

Germline assignment: CDR1 MDHEN and CDR2 SYDVKM. This CDR3 is built from 14 residues. The V end lost 8 bases, the J end lost 4 bases, and 16 bases lay between the germline ends. This rearrangement joins TRBV28 to TRBJ2-3; a weak D match, TRBD2 (6 bases). The clonotype originates from a man aged 30 to 45 with type 1 diabetes. The sequencing input was naive CD4+ T cells from blood. CDR3: CASLIGGLSDTQYF. CDR3 nucleotides: TGTGCCAGCCTTATAGGAGGGCTCTCAGATACGCAGTATTTT. Together with reference TRBV28 and TRBJ2-3, the CDR3 gives the full variable domain: DVKVTQSSRYLVKRTGEKVFLECVQDMDHENMFWYRQDPGLGLRLIYFSYDVKMKEKGDIPEGYSVSREKKERFSLILESASTNQTSMYLCASLIGGLSDTQYFGPGTRLTVL.